Given below is one TCR beta chain in context. The sample originates from a study of control samples from healthy donors and cancer patients. Sequencing was performed with immunoSEQ multiplex PCR; in TCRdb, only in-frame clones are kept and a portion is missing. The repertoire has just under 80,000 clones, about 90% of them found once; the top ten carry 1.5% to 2%. Deletions cut 3 bases from V and 2 bases from J, with 20 bases between. Germline V gene lookup returns CDR1 MNHEY and CDR2 SMNVEV (reference sequence). This CDR3 has 18 residues. V usage is TRBV27 and J usage is TRBJ2-1, with TRBD2 as a possible D gene (6 bases). This receptor was obtained from a woman aged 60-70 years with head and neck cancer. Sequencing was performed on PBMCs. This chain's CDR3 is CASSLGVGTGDPYNEQFF. The DNA for the CDR3 is TGTGCCAGCAGTTTGGGGGTGGGTACGGGAGACCCCTACAATGAGCAGTTCTTC.